The 18 T cell receptor beta chains given below trace back to one sample, sequenced in a study of blood T cell repertoires in COVID-19. The data were produced by immunoSEQ multiplex PCR, yet TCRdb's version contains in-frame clones alone and is incomplete. The sample records some 170,000 clones, 80% to 90% being singletons. Sequencing was done on a sample of peripheral blood. The receptor set was obtained from a woman aged 80 or over with acute or convalescent COVID-19.

J is TRBJ1-6 and V is TRBV7-2; D may be TRBD1 (6 bases). V lost 1 base and J lost 13, with 8 bases in between. The CDR3 totals 12 residues. Germline values: CDR1 SGHTA, CDR2 FQGNSA. CDR3 coding DNA: TGTGCCAGCAGCTTAGACACAGGGCCCCTCCACTTT. It yields the protein CASSLDTGPLHF.

This clone showed up just once. This chain uses TRBV5-1 with TRBJ2-1, with 8 bases that match TRBD2. V trimming: 0 bases; J trimming: 8 bases; junction bases outside the gene matches: 7. Germline CDR1 and CDR2: SGHRS and YFSETQ. The CDR3 sequence is 15 residues long. The CDR3 sequence is CASSLAGGAWDEQFF. CDR3 coding DNA: TGCGCCAGCAGCTTGGCCGGGGGGGCCTGGGATGAGCAGTTCTTC.

This clone was recorded a few times. The genes are TRBV3-1 (or the pseudogene TRBV3-2) and TRBJ1-1; 8 bases are a match to TRBD1. This CDR3 is 14 amino acids long. Germline V gene data show CDR1 as LGHDT and CDR2 as YNNKEL (reference sequence). The trim removed 0 bases at V and 4 bases at J, leaving 1 base unmatched. The CDR3 is CASSQETGGTEAFF. The CDR3 coding sequence is TGTGCCAGCAGCCAAGAAACAGGGGGCACTGAAGCTTTCTTT.

V usage is TRBV11-2 and J usage is TRBJ2-1, with D tentatively TRBD2 (6 bases). This CDR3 region has 13 residues. Looked up from germline, CDR1 is SGHAT and CDR2 is FQNNGV. V lost 8 bases and J 8 bases, leaving 16 bases between the germline ends. The CDR3 DNA is TGTGCCAGCCTGCCGTTATGGGGGGATGAGCAGTTCTTC. This codes for CASLPLWGDEQFF.

This chain joins TRBV6-6 and TRBJ1-1; D not certain. The CDR3 is 13 residues long. Between the trimmed V and J ends, which lost 3 bases and 0 bases, there was a span of 5 bases. The germline CDR1 and CDR2 sequences are MNHNY and SVGAGI (reference sequence). CDR3 sequence (DNA): TGTGCCAGCAGTTATAGAATGAACACTGAAGCTTTCTTT. Encoded protein: CASSYRMNTEAFF.

V usage is TRBV19 and J usage is TRBJ2-1, with D tentatively TRBD2 (5 bases). Germline V lookup: CDR1 LNHDA, CDR2 SQIVND (reference sequence). Trimming took off 7 bases at V and 3 bases at J, with 10 bases between the two ends. CDR3 length: 13 amino acids. For the CDR3, the DNA is TGTGCCAGTATGCCCCGGGACTACAATGAGCAGTTCTTC. It codes for CASMPRDYNEQFF.

V and J are TRBV15 and TRBJ1-2, with no clear D. The germline V gene encodes CDR1 LNHNV and CDR2 YYDKDF (reference sequence). CDR3 length: 15 residues. The V gene lost 0 bases and the J gene lost 8 bases, with 16 bases spanning the gap. The CDR3 loop is CATSRDLWGDQGYTF. CDR3 nucleotide sequence: TGTGCCACCAGCAGAGATCTTTGGGGAGACCAGGGCTACACCTTC.

CDR3 sequence (DNA): TGTGCCAGCAGTCTCGCCCCTAAGGAGGGCTACACCTTC. It translates to CASSLAPKEGYTF. V and J are TRBV6-6 and TRBJ1-2; D unresolved. The germline gives CDR1 MNHNY, CDR2 SVGAGI (reference sequence). The CDR3 is 13 residues long. V shed 5 bases and J shed 8 bases, with 15 bases lying between them.

The chain has TRBV5-1 and TRBJ1-1; a possible D gene is TRBD1 (6 bases). V was cut by 4 bases and J by 4 bases, with 14 bases left in between. Germline V gene sequence: CDR1 SGHRS, CDR2 YFSETQ. The CDR3 sequence is 14 residues long. The CDR3 DNA is TGCGCCAGCAGCCCCCGTGGGGGGGCCACTGAAGCTTTCTTT. This sequence encodes CASSPRGGATEAFF.

The V call is TRBV5-6, the J call TRBJ2-4; TRBD1 aligns across 8 bases. Germline V CDR1 and CDR2: SGHDT, YYEEEE. The CDR3 consists of 16 residues. Trimming cost V 3 bases and J 7 bases; bases outside gene matches: 12. The CDR3 bases are TGTGCCAGCAGCTCCCGACAGGGGCTCTCTCAGAACATTCAGTACTTC. Amino acids: CASSSRQGLSQNIQYF.

This clone was seen a handful of times. The rearrangement links TRBV9 to TRBJ2-7, with 7 bases lining up with TRBD2. J lost 4 bases, V lost 4 bases, and 8 bases had no gene match. The germline V gene encodes CDR1 SGDLS and CDR2 YYNGEE. The CDR3 length is 14 residues. The CDR3 nucleotides read TGTGCCAGCAGCCCAGCAGCGGGGTCTTACGAGCAGTACTTC. Protein product: CASSPAAGSYEQYF.

The chain couples TRBV27 to TRBJ1-4, with a possible D match to TRBD1 (6 bases). CDR3 length: 13 residues. Trimming took off 9 bases at V and 4 bases at J, with 12 bases between the two ends. The germline V gene has CDR1 MNHEY and CDR2 SMNVEV (reference sequence). CDR3 region: CASADRFNEKLFF. The CDR3 DNA sequence: TGTGCCAGTGCGGACAGATTTAATGAAAAACTGTTTTTT.

This rearrangement joins TRBV7-6 to TRBJ2-3; 14 nucleotides align to TRBD2. Per the germline V gene, CDR1 is SGHVS and CDR2 is FNYEAQ. CDR3 length: 17 residues. V shed 2 bases and J 0 bases; nucleotides not matched to a gene: 1. CDR3 in DNA: TGTGCCAGCAGCTTAAGGACTAGCGGGGGGAGCACAGATACGCAGTATTTT. Its translation is CASSLRTSGGSTDTQYF.

The chain recombines TRBV9 with TRBJ1-2, with D possibly matching TRBD1 (5 bases). V lost 0 bases and J lost 0, with 9 bases in between. Germline V gene lookup returns CDR1 SGDLS and CDR2 YYNGEE. This CDR3 has 15 amino acids. CDR3: CASSVGQIPNYGYTF. In DNA form, the CDR3 reads TGTGCCAGCAGCGTAGGACAGATTCCTAACTATGGCTACACCTTC.

CDR3 sequence reads: CASSKTPGFYEQYF. In DNA form, the CDR3 reads TGTGCCAGTAGTAAGACCCCAGGTTTCTACGAGCAGTACTTC. The chain joins TRBV19 to TRBJ2-7; no firm D call. CDR1 is LNHDA and CDR2 is SQIVND in the germline V gene (reference sequence). This CDR3 has 14 residues. V lost 4 bases to trimming and J lost 3 bases, with 13 bases between them. Looking up the rest from reference TRBV19 and TRBJ2-7 gives the full variable domain: DGGITQSPKYLFRKEGQNVTLSCEQNLNHDAMYWYRQDPGQGLRLIYYSQIVNDFQKGDIAEGYSVSREKKESFPLTVTSAQKNPTAFYLCASSKTPGFYEQYFGPGTRLTVT.

The sample holds one count of this clone. The chain combines TRBV6-6 with TRBJ1-4; D is perhaps TRBD1 (6 bases). V gave up 5 bases and J gave up 8 bases, with 15 bases separating them. The CDR3 is 14 residues long. Germline V CDR1 and CDR2: MNHNY, SVGAGI (reference sequence). CDR3 bases: TGTGCCAGCAGTGGGAGGGGGTCGCGGGAAAAACTGTTTTTT. This codes for CASSGRGSREKLFF.

The chain links TRBV5-5 to TRBJ1-3; 7 nucleotides agree with TRBD1. The CDR3 covers 17 residues. V lost 1 base, J lost 1 base, and 8 bases stayed unmatched. The germline gives CDR1 SGHKS, CDR2 YYEKEE (reference sequence). The CDR3 coding sequence is TGTGCCAGCAGCTTGTGGACACAGGGGATTTCTGGAAACACCATATATTTT. It translates to CASSLWTQGISGNTIYF.

Only a few counts were recorded for this clone. The chain uses TRBV3-1 (or the pseudogene TRBV3-2) and TRBJ1-2; D is undetermined. The length of the CDR3 is 14 residues. Trimming removed 0 bases at V and 4 bases at J, with 9 bases between. Per germline, CDR1 LGHDT and CDR2 YNNKEL (reference sequence). The CDR3 bases are TGTGCCAGCAGCCAAGATGCGGGGATCTATGGCTACACCTTC. Its translation: CASSQDAGIYGYTF.